The 10 T cell receptor beta chains in this list originate from one sample, sequenced in a study of human thymus T cells. Profiling relied on immunoSEQ multiplex PCR, and the TCRdb table lists in-frame clones only, not all of them. The sample carries tens of thousands of clones, roughly 94% recorded once. What was sequenced was blood. The origin of the receptors is a boy under two years old with a congenital heart defect but otherwise immunologically healthy.

This sequence joins TRBV5-6 and TRBJ2-7; D is unresolved. With 2 bases removed from V and 2 bases from J, the gap between germline ends came to 17 bases. The CDR3 has 16 residues. Germline assignment: CDR1 SGHDT and CDR2 YYEEEE. The CDR3 DNA reads TGTGCCAGCAGCTTTTTTACCCGGGTCGCCCCCTACGAGCAGTACTTC. It is translated as CASSFFTRVAPYEQYF. The entire variable domain, with the rest obtained from reference TRBV5-6 and TRBJ2-7, is as follows: DAGVTQSPTHLIKTRGQQVTLRCSPKSGHDTVSWYQQALGQGPQFIFQYYEEEERQRGNFPDRFSGHQFPNYSSELNVNALLLGDSALYLCASSFFTRVAPYEQYFGPGTRLTVT.

The chain carries TRBV7-6 and TRBJ1-1, with D unclear. CDR3 length equals 15 residues. Trimming took 1 base from V and 0 from J, leaving 9 bases between them. Germline CDR1 and CDR2: SGHVS and FNYEAQ. The DNA for the CDR3 is TGTGCCAGCAGCTTAGGGGCGGGTTTGAACACTGAAGCTTTCTTT. Residues: CASSLGAGLNTEAFF.

The rearrangement joins TRBV28 to TRBJ1-1; D is possibly TRBD1 (5 bases). Germline lookup yields CDR1 MDHEN and CDR2 SYDVKM. CDR3 length: 15 residues. V was clipped by 4 bases and J by 1 base, with 13 bases between them. Here the CDR3 reads CASSSRGKGNTEAFF. CDR3 DNA: TGTGCCAGCAGTTCGCGGGGGAAGGGGAACACTGAAGCTTTCTTT.

This chain uses TRBV5-1 with TRBJ2-7; D gene unclear. Germline V gene data show CDR1 as SGHRS and CDR2 as YFSETQ. V was shortened by 2 bases and J by 6 bases, with 21 bases between the two germline ends. The CDR3 covers 16 residues. Here the CDR3 reads CASSFPPLTSDGEQYF. As DNA, the CDR3 is TGCGCCAGCAGCTTTCCTCCTTTGACCTCGGACGGCGAGCAGTACTTC.

V is TRBV27 and J is TRBJ2-6, with D uncertain. The germline V gene has CDR1 MNHEY and CDR2 SMNVEV (reference sequence). V lost 6 bases and J lost 0, with 9 bases in between. The CDR3 has 15 residues. In nucleotides, the CDR3 is TGTGCCAGCAGCACAGTGAGCTCTGGGGCCAACGTCCTGACTTTC. Its translation: CASSTVSSGANVLTF. Full variable domain (outside the CDR3, taken from reference TRBV27 and TRBJ2-6): EAQVTQNPRYLITVTGKKLTVTCSQNMNHEYMSWYRQDPGLGLRQIYYSMNVEVTDKGDVPEGYKVSRKEKRNFPLILESPSPNQTSLYFCASSTVSSGANVLTFGAGSRLTVL.

This chain's CDR3 is CAIRSEGNEQFF. The CDR3, as DNA: TGTGCCATCAGGTCGGAGGGGAATGAGCAGTTCTTC. V usage is TRBV10-3 and J usage is TRBJ2-1, with D perhaps matching TRBD2 (6 bases). The CDR3 extends over 12 amino acids. V gave up 6 bases and J gave up 7 bases, with 10 bases separating them. Germline values: CDR1 ENHRY, CDR2 SYGVKD.

The gene calls are TRBV7-6 and TRBJ2-1; tentatively, D is TRBD1 or TRBD2 (5 bases each). The CDR3 spans 17 residues. Germline V gene lookup returns CDR1 SGHVS and CDR2 FNYEAQ. V lost 5 bases to trimming and J lost 3 bases, with 20 bases between them. CDR3 protein: CASSPFPIGELYNEQFF. CDR3 DNA: TGTGCCAGCAGCCCCTTTCCGATAGGGGAGCTCTACAATGAGCAGTTCTTC.

The chain couples TRBV15 to TRBJ2-2; D tentatively fits TRBD1 or TRBD2 (5 bases each). Trimming removed 1 base at V and 6 bases at J, with 12 bases between. CDR1 and CDR2 (germline): LNHNV, YYDKDF (reference sequence). CDR3 length equals 15 residues. The chain's CDR3 is CATSRGGRLPGELFF. CDR3 sequence (DNA): TGTGCCACCAGCAGAGGGGGACGTCTTCCCGGGGAGCTGTTTTTT.

V and J are TRBV7-2 and TRBJ1-3, with 8 bases fitting TRBD1. V shed 4 bases and J 2 bases; nucleotides not matched to a gene: 1. This CDR3 region has 14 residues. The germline CDR1 and CDR2 sequences are SGHTA and FQGNSA. This CDR3 is CASSSQGAGNTIYF. The CDR3 bases are TGTGCCAGCAGCTCACAGGGGGCTGGAAACACCATATATTTT.

The genes are TRBV28 and TRBJ2-2, with 9 bases identical to TRBD1. The CDR3 runs 14 residues. Germline assignment: CDR1 MDHEN and CDR2 SYDVKM. Losses at the gene ends were 3 bases for V and 4 bases for J; bases not matched to a gene: 0. In DNA, the CDR3 is TGTGCCAGCAGTTTGACAGGGGGCACCGGGGAGCTGTTTTTT. Amino acids: CASSLTGGTGELFF. The whole variable domain, remainder taken from reference TRBV28 and TRBJ2-2, is DVKVTQSSRYLVKRTGEKVFLECVQDMDHENMFWYRQDPGLGLRLIYFSYDVKMKEKGDIPEGYSVSREKKERFSLILESASTNQTSMYLCASSLTGGTGELFFGEGSRLTVL.